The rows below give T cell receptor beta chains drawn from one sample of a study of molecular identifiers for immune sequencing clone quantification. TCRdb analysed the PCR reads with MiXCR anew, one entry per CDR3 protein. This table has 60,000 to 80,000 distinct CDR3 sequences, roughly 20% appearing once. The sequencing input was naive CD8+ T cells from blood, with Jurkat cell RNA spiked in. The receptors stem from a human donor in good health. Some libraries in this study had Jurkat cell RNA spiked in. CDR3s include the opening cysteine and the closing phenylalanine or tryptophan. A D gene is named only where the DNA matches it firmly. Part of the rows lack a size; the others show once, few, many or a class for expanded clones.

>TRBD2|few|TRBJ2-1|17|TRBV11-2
TGTGCCAGCAGCAAGACCCTAGCGGGAGGGGACTACAATGAGCAGTTCTTC
CASSKTLAGGDYNEQFF
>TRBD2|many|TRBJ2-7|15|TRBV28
TGTGCCAGCAGTTTATTGTGGGAGGGCCGGAGGGAGCAGTACTTC
CASSLLWEGRREQYF
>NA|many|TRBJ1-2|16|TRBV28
TGTGCCAGCAGTTTATCCTCCGGGGTCTGGTACTATGGCTACACCTTC
CASSLSSGVWYYGYTF
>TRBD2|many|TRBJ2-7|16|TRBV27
TGTGCCAGCAGTCCGCGAGCGGGACTAGCGGCGGACGAGCAGTACTTC
CASSPRAGLAADEQYF
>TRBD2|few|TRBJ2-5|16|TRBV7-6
TGTGCCAGCAGCTTAGGACTAGCGGGAGGGGGTGAGACCCAGTACTTC
CASSLGLAGGGETQYF
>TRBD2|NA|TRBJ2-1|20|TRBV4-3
TGCGCCAGCAGCGGTCGGGACTATCTGGGTGGGGACCCCTCCTACAATGAGCAGTTCTTC
CASSGRDYLGGDPSYNEQFF
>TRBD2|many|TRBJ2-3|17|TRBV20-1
TGCAGTGCTAGAGATAGACTAGCGGGAGGTGGAAAAGATACGCAGTATTTT
CSARDRLAGGGKDTQYF
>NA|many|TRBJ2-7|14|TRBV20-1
TGCAGTGCTCCTGGCCGGGACCTGCTGAGGGAGCAGTACTTC
CSAPGRDLLREQYF
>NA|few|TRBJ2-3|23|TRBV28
TGTGCCAGCGGTCCGCCACTAAAGGCCCTCTTAGCGTCACCCCCCTGGGGCACAGATATGCAGTATTTT
CASGPPLKALLASPPWGTDMQYF
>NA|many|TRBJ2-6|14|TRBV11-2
TGTGCCAGCAGCTTTTTGGGAGGGGCCAACGTCCTGACTTTC
CASSFLGGANVLTF
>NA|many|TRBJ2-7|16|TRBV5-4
TGTGCCAGCAGCTTGTTTGCTTTCCCGAATACCTACGAGCAGTACTTC
CASSLFAFPNTYEQYF
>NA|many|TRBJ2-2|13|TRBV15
TGTGCCACCAGCAGCCTAGGGCCGGGGGAGCTGTTTTTT
CATSSLGPGELFF
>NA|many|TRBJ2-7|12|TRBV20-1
TGCAGTGCTAGGGGAGCTCGGTACGAGCAGTACTTC
CSARGARYEQYF
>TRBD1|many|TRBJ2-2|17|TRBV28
TGTGCCAGCAGTTTACGGATCGGGGACAGGCACACCGGGGAGCTGTTTTTT
CASSLRIGDRHTGELFF
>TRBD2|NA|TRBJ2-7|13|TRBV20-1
TGCAGTGCCGTTAGCGGGGCCTCCTACGAGCAGTACTTC
CSAVSGASYEQYF
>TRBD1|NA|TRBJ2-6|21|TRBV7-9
TGTGCCAGCAGCTTTGTAGGAGTCCCGGGAACAGGGGGTTCTGGGGCCAACGTCCTGCCTTTC
CASSFVGVPGTGGSGANVLPF
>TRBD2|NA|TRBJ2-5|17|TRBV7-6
TGTGCCAGCTGCTGGACTAGCGGAGGGTTCTTCCAAGAGACCCAGTACTTC
CASCWTSGGFFQETQYF
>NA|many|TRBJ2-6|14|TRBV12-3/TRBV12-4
TGTGCCAGCAGTTTTGTGTCTGGGGCCAACGTCCTGACTTTC
CASSFVSGANVLTF
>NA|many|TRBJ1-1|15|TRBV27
TGTGCCAGCAGCTTAACCCCAGGGGTTCTACCTGAAGCTTTCTTT
CASSLTPGVLPEAFF
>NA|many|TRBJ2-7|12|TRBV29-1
TGCAGCGTTGGTGACGACCCCTACGAGCAGTACTTC
CSVGDDPYEQYF
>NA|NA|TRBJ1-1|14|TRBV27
TGTGCCAGCAGTTTAGGACAGATGAACACTGAAGCTTTCTTT
CASSLGQMNTEAFF
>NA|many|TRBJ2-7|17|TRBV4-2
TGTGCCAGCAGCCATCCATCCGCCGGGGAAGTCTCGTACGAGCAGTACTTC
CASSHPSAGEVSYEQYF
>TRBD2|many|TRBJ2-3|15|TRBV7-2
TGTGCCAGCAGCTTAGCGGGAGGGCCCCCAGATACGCAGTATTTT
CASSLAGGPPDTQYF
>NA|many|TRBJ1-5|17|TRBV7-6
TGTGCCAGCAGCGGAGACCGCAACAGGTATAGCAATCAGCCCCAGCATTTT
CASSGDRNRYSNQPQHF
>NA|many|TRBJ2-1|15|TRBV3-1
TGTGCCAGCAGCCCCTATCGGTTATCATCGCATGAGCAGTTCTTC
CASSPYRLSSHEQFF
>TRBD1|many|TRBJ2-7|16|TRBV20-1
TGCAGTGCTAGAGATGTGGATGGGACAGTTTACTACGAGCAGTACTTC
CSARDVDGTVYYEQYF
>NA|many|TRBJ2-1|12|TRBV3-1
TGTGCCAGCAGCCTACGACACGGTGAGCAGTTCTTC
CASSLRHGEQFF
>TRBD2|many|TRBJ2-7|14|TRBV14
TGTGCCAGCAGCCAAGAAGCGGGAGTAGTTGAGCAGTACTTC
CASSQEAGVVEQYF
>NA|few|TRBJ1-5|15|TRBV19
TGTGCCAGTAGTATCCCTTCGTTTTTCAATCAGCCCCAGCATTTT
CASSIPSFFNQPQHF
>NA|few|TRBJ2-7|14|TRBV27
TGTGCCAGCAGTTCCCTACGGGAAAGATCCCAGCAGTACTTC
CASSSLRERSQQYF
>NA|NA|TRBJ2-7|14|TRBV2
TGTGCCAGCAGTGCGGCGGGCCTAACCTACGAGCAGTACTTC
CASSAAGLTYEQYF
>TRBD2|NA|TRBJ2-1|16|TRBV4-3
TGCGCCAGCAGCACCGGACTAGCGGGAGCCTACAATGAGCAGTTCTTC
CASSTGLAGAYNEQFF
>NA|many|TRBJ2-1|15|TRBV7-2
TGTGCCAGCAGGCCCCAGACTTGGGGCCTAAATGAGCAGTTCTTC
CASRPQTWGLNEQFF
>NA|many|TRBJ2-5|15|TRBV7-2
TGTGCCAGCAGCTTAGTGGCTCGGGTCCAAGAGACCCAGTACTTC
CASSLVARVQETQYF
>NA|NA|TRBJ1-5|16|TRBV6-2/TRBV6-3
TGTGCCGGCAGTTACTCTTCCGGGACGGGAAAATGGCCCCAGCATTTT
CAGSYSSGTGKWPQHF
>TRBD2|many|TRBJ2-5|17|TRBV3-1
TGTGCCAGCAGCCAAGGTCTAGCGGGAGGCCACCGGGAGACCCAGTACTTC
CASSQGLAGGHRETQYF
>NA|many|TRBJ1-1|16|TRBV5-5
TGTGCCAGCAGCTGGGGAGTGATCCGCGCGAACACTGAAGCTTTCTTT
CASSWGVIRANTEAFF
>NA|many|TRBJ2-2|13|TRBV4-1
TGCGCCGCTAGCCGGGAGTCCACCGGGGAGCTGTTTTTT
CAASRESTGELFF
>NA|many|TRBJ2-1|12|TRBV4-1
TGCGCCAGCAGCCACGGCTACAATGAGCAGTTCTTC
CASSHGYNEQFF
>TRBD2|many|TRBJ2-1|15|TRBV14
TGTGCCAGCAACGTACTAGCGGGGGCCTACAATGAGCAGTTCTTC
CASNVLAGAYNEQFF
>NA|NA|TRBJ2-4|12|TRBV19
TGTGCCAGTAGTCAGGGCAAAAACATTCAGTACTTC
CASSQGKNIQYF
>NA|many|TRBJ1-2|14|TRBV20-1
TGCAGTGCTAGAAGTCCCCAGGAGGTTCAGGGCTACACCTTC
CSARSPQEVQGYTF
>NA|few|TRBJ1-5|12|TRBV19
TGTGCCAGTAGTAGGTGGGGGGAGCCCCAGCATTTT
CASSRWGEPQHF
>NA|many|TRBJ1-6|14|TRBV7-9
TGTGCCAGCAGCTCCGGGGTCTATAATTCACCCCTCCACTTT
CASSSGVYNSPLHF
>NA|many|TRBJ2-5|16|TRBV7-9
TGTGCCAGCAGCTTAGTTGTTATGGTAGGCCAAGAGACCCAGTACTTC
CASSLVVMVGQETQYF
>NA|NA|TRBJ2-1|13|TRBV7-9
TGTGCCAGCGGGAGGGGGGGTGGCAATGAGCAGTTCTTC
CASGRGGGNEQFF